These T cell receptor beta chains were read from a single sample in a study of response to subunit inactivated influenza vaccine. A single record per CDR3 protein comes from TCRdb applying MiXCR to the RT-PCR reads. The table has about 780,000 distinct CDR3 sequences, under 20% seen once. The sample was PBMCs from blood, taken less than 6 days after vaccination. Receptors originate from a man aged 50 or older who received an inactivated influenza vaccine. Both conserved end residues are part of each CDR3. Fields, in order: V gene, D gene, J gene, clone size, CDR3 DNA, CDR3 protein. D genes are given only for firm matches. Rows give clone size only sometimes, using once, few, many, or a class for an expanded clone.

TRBV7-9	TRBD1	TRBJ1-2	-	TGTGCCAGCAGCCCTTGGACAGGGGGCCACTATGGCTACACCTTC	CASSPWTGGHYGYTF
TRBV20-1	-	TRBJ2-3	few	TGCAGTGCTTCACGTTCAGGGTTGGCCTACACAGATACGCAGTATTTT	CSASRSGLAYTDTQYF
TRBV4-3	-	TRBJ1-2	-	TGCGCCAGCAGCCAAGATCACGCCGCTAACTATGGCTACACCTTC	CASSQDHAANYGYTF
TRBV5-1	-	TRBJ1-1	-	TGCGCCAGCAGCTCTTCTGGGGCAGGTGAAGCTTTCTTT	CASSSSGAGEAFF
TRBV12-3/TRBV12-4	-	TRBJ1-1	many	TGTGCCAGCAGCCGCCCGACAGCGCCGGGAGCTTTCTTT	CASSRPTAPGAFF
TRBV6-2/TRBV6-3	TRBD2	TRBJ2-1	-	TGTGCCAGCAGACCCGCGGGGGGGCCGAATGAGCAGTTCTTC	CASRPAGGPNEQFF
TRBV29-1	-	TRBJ2-5	many	TGCAGCGTTGGAGAGAACCAAGAGACCCAGTACTTC	CSVGENQETQYF
TRBV7-9	-	TRBJ2-5	-	TGTGCCAGCAGCTTAGCTTCAGTGACCCAGTACTTC	CASSLASVTQYF
TRBV6-2/TRBV6-3	-	TRBJ2-1	-	TGTGCCAGCAGCCCCCGGACAGCCACCTACAATGAGCAGTTCTTC	CASSPRTATYNEQFF
TRBV29-1	TRBD1	TRBJ2-3	-	TGCAGCGTATGGGACAGGGGGCTTGGCACAGATACGCAGTATTTT	CSVWDRGLGTDTQYF
TRBV7-2	-	TRBJ2-1	many	TGTGCCAGCAGCTTATTCCGCGAGCAGTTCTTC	CASSLFREQFF
TRBV5-1	-	TRBJ2-5	few	TGCGCCAGCAGCTTGGCCGGTGGGAATCAAGAGACCCAGTACTTC	CASSLAGGNQETQYF
TRBV20-1	TRBD1	TRBJ2-1	-	TGCAGTGCTAGAGAACAGGGGCCAAAATACAATGAGCAGTTCTTC	CSAREQGPKYNEQFF
TRBV11-2	-	TRBJ2-3	-	TGTGCCAGCAGCTCCAACATCGGAGGGGATACGCAGTATTTT	CASSSNIGGDTQYF
TRBV9	TRBD2	TRBJ2-1	-	TGTGCCAGCAGCGTAGAACTCCATATGGGACTAGCGGGAGGGGAGCAGTTCTTC	CASSVELHMGLAGGEQFF
TRBV7-8	TRBD1	TRBJ1-1	-	TGTGCCAGCAGCTTAGCTTCGACAGGGGCATACCCCATGAACACTGAAGCTTTCTTT	CASSLASTGAYPMNTEAFF
TRBV29-1	TRBD2	TRBJ2-1	many	TGCAGCGTTGATCCGGTAGCGGGAGACCATGAGCAGTTCTTC	CSVDPVAGDHEQFF
TRBV7-2	TRBD2	TRBJ2-1	-	TGTGCCAGCAGCCTCGTAGCGGGGGCCTATGGGAATGAGCACTTCTTC	CASSLVAGAYGNEHFF
TRBV18	-	TRBJ2-3	-	TGTGCCAGCTCACGCCGGGACGGCAACACAGATACGCAGTATTTT	CASSRRDGNTDTQYF
TRBV27	-	TRBJ2-6	-	TGTGCCAGCAGCACTCTCAGTTCCGGGGCCAACGTCCTGACTTTC	CASSTLSSGANVLTF
TRBV7-9	-	TRBJ2-6	few	TGTGCCAGCAGCTTATCTTGGTGGGCTGGGGCCAACGTCCTGACTTTC	CASSLSWWAGANVLTF
TRBV7-2	-	TRBJ1-5	many	TGTGCCAGCAGCTTAGGAGGGGCGCAGCCCCAGCATTTT	CASSLGGAQPQHF
TRBV28	-	TRBJ2-5	-	TGTGCCAGCAGTTTATGGAGACTCGAAGCCCAAGAGACCCAGTACTTC	CASSLWRLEAQETQYF
TRBV5-6	-	TRBJ2-7	few	TGTGCCAGCAGCTTGACGGGACACCGGCAAAATTCCTACGAGCAGTACTTC	CASSLTGHRQNSYEQYF
TRBV6-2/TRBV6-3	-	TRBJ2-7	-	TGTGCCAGCAGCAAACACGGGGGAACCTACGAGCAGTACTTC	CASSKHGGTYEQYF
TRBV20-1	-	TRBJ2-7	few	TGCAGTGCTAGAGCGGTCGCGTCGGAGACAGCAGAATCCTACGAGCAGTACTTC	CSARAVASETAESYEQYF
TRBV7-2	TRBD2	TRBJ2-5	few	TGTGCCAGCAGCTTTGGGACTAGGGAGACCCAGTACTTC	CASSFGTRETQYF
TRBV6-1	TRBD1	TRBJ2-6	once	TGTGCCAGTGACAGGGGCTCTGGGGCCAACGTCCTGACTTTC	CASDRGSGANVLTF
TRBV25-1	TRBD2	TRBJ2-2	few	TGTGCCAGCAGTGAATTGGCGGGAGAGAACACCGGGGAGCTGTTTTTT	CASSELAGENTGELFF
TRBV12-3/TRBV12-4	TRBD2	TRBJ2-5	-	TGTGCCAGCAGTTTAGGGACTAGCAGACAAGAGACCCAGTACTTC	CASSLGTSRQETQYF
TRBV6-1	-	TRBJ1-1	-	TGTGCCAGCAGCTGGGAAAGGCCTAACACTGAAGCTTTCTTT	CASSWERPNTEAFF
TRBV7-2	TRBD1	TRBJ2-7	-	TGTGCCAGCAGCTTCGTGACAGGGGAATACGAGCAGTACTTC	CASSFVTGEYEQYF
TRBV11-1	-	TRBJ2-7	few	TGTGCCAGCAGCGCTACGCCAGGGACCTACGAGCAGTACTTC	CASSATPGTYEQYF
TRBV20-1	-	TRBJ2-1	few	TGCAGTGCTACCCCCGGGTTCAATGAGCAGTTCTTC	CSATPGFNEQFF
TRBV28	-	TRBJ2-7	-	TGTGCCAGCAGTCTACTACCCTATTCCTACGAGCAGTACTTC	CASSLLPYSYEQYF
TRBV7-2	-	TRBJ2-7	-	TGTGCCAGCAGCCCGGGACTGTCGGGAGAGCAGTACTTC	CASSPGLSGEQYF
TRBV12-3/TRBV12-4	-	TRBJ1-5	many	TGTGCCAGCAGTTTGGGTGTGCGACAGCCCCAGCATTTT	CASSLGVRQPQHF
TRBV5-1	-	TRBJ2-3	-	TGCGCCAGCAGCTTGGCCCTGGCTACTAGCACAGATACGCAGTATTTT	CASSLALATSTDTQYF
TRBV7-6	-	TRBJ2-1	few	TGTGCCAGCAGCTTAGTTGGGGGCCGCGCAAACAATGAGCAGTTCTTC	CASSLVGGRANNEQFF
TRBV7-9	TRBD1	TRBJ2-1	few	TGTGCCAGCAGCTCCTACAGGGGGCGCAGCAATGAGCAGTTCTTC	CASSSYRGRSNEQFF
TRBV10-2	-	TRBJ1-1	few	TGCGCCAGCAGTGAGGGACACCCTATGAACACTGAAGCTTTCTTT	CASSEGHPMNTEAFF
TRBV10-3	-	TRBJ2-5	-	TGTGCCATCAGTCCCCGGCGGGACCCTTTAGGGGGGACCCAGTACTTC	CAISPRRDPLGGTQYF
TRBV4-3	-	TRBJ1-4	-	TGCGCCAGCAGCCTCCTAGGGGGGGTTCAAGAAAAACTGTTTTTT	CASSLLGGVQEKLFF
TRBV12-3/TRBV12-4	TRBD1	TRBJ1-5	many	TGTGCCAGCCGACAGGGGATGAATCAGCCCCAGCATTTT	CASRQGMNQPQHF
TRBV12-3/TRBV12-4	TRBD1	TRBJ2-7	-	TGTGCCAGCAGTCTAGGACAGGGGCCCTCCGAGCAGTACTTC	CASSLGQGPSEQYF
TRBV6-1	TRBD1	TRBJ1-4	few	TGTGCCAGCAGCCCCACCGGGACAGGGATTGAAAAACTGTTTTTT	CASSPTGTGIEKLFF
TRBV5-1	-	TRBJ2-1	many	TGCGCCAGCAGCTTGGGGACTTCCAATGAGCAGTTCTTC	CASSLGTSNEQFF
TRBV7-8	TRBD2	TRBJ2-3	-	TGTGCCAGCAGCTTAGTAGCGGGAGGAATAGATACGCAGTATTTT	CASSLVAGGIDTQYF
TRBV12-3/TRBV12-4	-	TRBJ2-7	few	TGTGCCAGCAGTTTAGGAAGCGGGACAGCCGCCGGGCAGTACTTC	CASSLGSGTAAGQYF
TRBV6-5	-	TRBJ2-5	once	TGTGCCAGCAGTTCCCCGGGACATCAAGAGACCCAGTACTTC	CASSSPGHQETQYF
TRBV4-3	-	TRBJ2-7	few	TGCGCCAGCAGCCAAGGACCGGCTAGGGGGAGATACGAGCAGTACTTC	CASSQGPARGRYEQYF
TRBV28	-	TRBJ2-7	-	TGTGCCAGCAGCCACGGACATTCCTACGAGCAGTACTTC	CASSHGHSYEQYF
TRBV6-1	-	TRBJ1-1	few	TGTGCCAGCAGACCGCAACCCCTGTGGAACACTGAAGCTTTCTTT	CASRPQPLWNTEAFF
TRBV11-2	-	TRBJ2-1	few	TGTGCCAGCAGCTCGACTGTAGGGCAGTTCTTC	CASSSTVGQFF
TRBV5-1	-	TRBJ1-1	few	TGCGCCAGCAGCATCCTCGGACAGACCATGAACACTGAAGCTTTCTTT	CASSILGQTMNTEAFF